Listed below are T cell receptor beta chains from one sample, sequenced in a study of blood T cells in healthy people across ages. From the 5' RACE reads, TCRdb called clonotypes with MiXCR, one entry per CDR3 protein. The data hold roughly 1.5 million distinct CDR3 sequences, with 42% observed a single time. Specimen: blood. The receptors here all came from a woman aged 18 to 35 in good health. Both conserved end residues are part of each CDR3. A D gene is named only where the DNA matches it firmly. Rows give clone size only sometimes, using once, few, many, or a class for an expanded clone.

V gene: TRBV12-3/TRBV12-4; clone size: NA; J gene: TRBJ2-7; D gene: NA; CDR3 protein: CASRSSESYEQYF; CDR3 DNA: TGTGCCAGCAGGTCTAGCGAATCCTACGAGCAGTACTTC
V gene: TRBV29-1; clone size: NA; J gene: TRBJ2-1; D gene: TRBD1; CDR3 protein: CSAVRQGGYNEQFF; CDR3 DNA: TGCAGCGCCGTAAGACAGGGGGGTTACAATGAGCAGTTCTTC
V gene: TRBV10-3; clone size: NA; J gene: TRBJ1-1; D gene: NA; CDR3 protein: CAIKSGSNTEAFF; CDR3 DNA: TGTGCCATCAAATCAGGGTCGAACACTGAAGCTTTCTTT
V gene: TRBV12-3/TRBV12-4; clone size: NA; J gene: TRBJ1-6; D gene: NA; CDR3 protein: CASSFLQNNSPLHF; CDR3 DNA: TGTGCCAGCAGTTTCTTACAGAATAATTCACCCCTCCACTTT
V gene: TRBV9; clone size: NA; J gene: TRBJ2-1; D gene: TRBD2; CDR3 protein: CASSVGLAGDHNEQFF; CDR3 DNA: TGTGCCAGCAGCGTCGGACTAGCGGGAGATCACAATGAGCAGTTCTTC
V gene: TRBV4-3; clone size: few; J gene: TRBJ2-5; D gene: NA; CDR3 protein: CASSQRIQGQETQYF; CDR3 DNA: TGCGCCAGCAGCCAAAGGATACAGGGCCAAGAGACCCAGTACTTC
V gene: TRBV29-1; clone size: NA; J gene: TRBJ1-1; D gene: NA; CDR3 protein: CSVDTWGRGTEAFF; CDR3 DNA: TGCAGCGTTGACACCTGGGGGCGCGGCACTGAAGCTTTCTTT
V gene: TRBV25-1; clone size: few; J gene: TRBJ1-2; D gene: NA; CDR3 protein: CASSATTGNNYGYTF; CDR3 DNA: TGTGCCAGCAGTGCAACCACAGGGAACAACTATGGCTACACCTTC
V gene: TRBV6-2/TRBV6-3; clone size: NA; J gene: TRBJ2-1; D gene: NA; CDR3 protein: CASRPRDGAYNEQFF; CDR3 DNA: TGTGCCAGCAGACCCCGTGATGGGGCCTACAATGAGCAGTTCTTC
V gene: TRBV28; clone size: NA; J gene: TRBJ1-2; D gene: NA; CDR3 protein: CASTETRNNYWGYTF; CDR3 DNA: TGTGCCAGCACCGAGACCCGGAACAACTACTGGGGCTACACCTTC
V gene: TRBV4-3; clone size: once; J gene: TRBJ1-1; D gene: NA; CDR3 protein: CASSQTRETEAFF; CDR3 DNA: TGCGCCAGCAGCCAGACCAGGGAAACTGAAGCTTTCTTT
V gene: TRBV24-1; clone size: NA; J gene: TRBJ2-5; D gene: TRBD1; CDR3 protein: CATSDYRGETQYF; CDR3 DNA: TGTGCCACCAGTGACTACAGGGGAGAGACCCAGTACTTC
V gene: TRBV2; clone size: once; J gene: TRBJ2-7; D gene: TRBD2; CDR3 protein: CASSECRGGAYNEQYF; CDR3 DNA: TGTGCCAGCAGTGAATGCCGCGGGGGGGCGTACAATGAGCAGTACTTC
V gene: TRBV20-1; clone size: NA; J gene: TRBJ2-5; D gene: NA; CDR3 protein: CSALRAQETQYF; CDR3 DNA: TGCAGTGCTCTGAGGGCTCAAGAGACCCAGTACTTC
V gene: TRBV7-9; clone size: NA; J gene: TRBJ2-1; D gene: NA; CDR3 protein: CASSSMGAYNEQFF; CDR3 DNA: TGTGCCAGCAGCTCCATGGGGGCATACAATGAGCAGTTCTTC
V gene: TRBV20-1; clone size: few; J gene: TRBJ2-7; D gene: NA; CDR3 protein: CSARDPSSGNEQYF; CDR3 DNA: TGCAGTGCTAGAGACCCCTCCTCGGGGAACGAGCAGTACTTC
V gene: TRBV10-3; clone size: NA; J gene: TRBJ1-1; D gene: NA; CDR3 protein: CAISGMNTEAFF; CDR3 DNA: TGTGCCATCAGTGGGATGAACACTGAAGCTTTCTTT
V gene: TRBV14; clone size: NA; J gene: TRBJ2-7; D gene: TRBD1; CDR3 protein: CASSLTAGTGVYEQYF; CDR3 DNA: TGTGCCAGCAGCCTTACCGCCGGGACAGGGGTGTACGAGCAGTACTTC
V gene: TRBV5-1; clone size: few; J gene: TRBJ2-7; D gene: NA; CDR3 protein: CASSLLKEGGEQYF; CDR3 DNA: TGCGCCAGCAGCTTGCTTAAAGAGGGGGGCGAGCAGTACTTC
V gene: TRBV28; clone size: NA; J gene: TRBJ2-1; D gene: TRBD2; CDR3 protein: CASSLREMSSGISYNEQFF; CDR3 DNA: TGTGCCAGCAGTTTAAGGGAGATGAGTAGCGGGATTTCCTACAATGAGCAGTTCTTC
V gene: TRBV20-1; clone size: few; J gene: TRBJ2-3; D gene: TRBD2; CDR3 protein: CSAPSGGVIPTSTDTQYF; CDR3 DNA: TGCAGTGCTCCCAGCGGGGGGGTTATTCCGACTAGCACAGATACGCAGTATTTT
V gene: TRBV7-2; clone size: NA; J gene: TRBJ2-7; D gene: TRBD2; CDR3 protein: CASSLVGGGGNSYEQYF; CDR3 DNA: TGTGCCAGCAGCTTAGTGGGTGGCGGGGGGAACTCCTACGAGCAGTACTTC
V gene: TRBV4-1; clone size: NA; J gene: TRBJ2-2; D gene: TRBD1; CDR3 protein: CASSQDRGLLGELFF; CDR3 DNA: TGCGCCAGCAGCCAAGACAGGGGGCTACTTGGGGAGCTGTTTTTT
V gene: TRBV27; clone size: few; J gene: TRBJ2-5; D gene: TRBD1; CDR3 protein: CASSRGQSQETQYF; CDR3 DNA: TGTGCCAGCAGTAGGGGACAGTCCCAAGAGACCCAGTACTTC
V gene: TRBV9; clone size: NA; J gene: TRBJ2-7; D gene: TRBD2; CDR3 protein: CASSSRDSGGSSYEQYF; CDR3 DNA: TGTGCCAGCAGCTCAAGAGATAGCGGGGGGTCCTCCTACGAGCAGTACTTC
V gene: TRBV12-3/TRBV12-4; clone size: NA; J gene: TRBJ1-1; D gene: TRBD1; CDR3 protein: CASRSRQGAGTEAFF; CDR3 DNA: TGTGCCAGCAGGAGTCGACAGGGGGCCGGCACTGAAGCTTTCTTT
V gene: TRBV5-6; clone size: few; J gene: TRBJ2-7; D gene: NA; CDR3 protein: CASSLQTLEQYF; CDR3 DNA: TGTGCCAGCAGCTTACAAACGCTCGAGCAGTACTTC
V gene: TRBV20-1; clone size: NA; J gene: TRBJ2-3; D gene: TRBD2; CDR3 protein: CSAPPGSGGSDTQYF; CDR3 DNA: TGCAGTGCTCCGCCTGGTAGCGGGGGATCCGATACGCAGTATTTT
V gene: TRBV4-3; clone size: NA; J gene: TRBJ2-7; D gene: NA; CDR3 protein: CASSQEVGFNEQYF; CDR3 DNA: TGCGCCAGCAGTCAAGAGGTGGGTTTCAATGAGCAGTACTTC
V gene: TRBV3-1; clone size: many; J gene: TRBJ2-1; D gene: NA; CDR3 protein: CASSQSHEQFF; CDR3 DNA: TGTGCCAGCAGCCAATCCCATGAGCAGTTCTTC
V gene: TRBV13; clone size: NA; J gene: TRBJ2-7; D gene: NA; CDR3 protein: CASSSTTGSSSYEQYF; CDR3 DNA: TGTGCCAGCAGTTCTACCACAGGGTCGAGCTCCTACGAGCAGTACTTC
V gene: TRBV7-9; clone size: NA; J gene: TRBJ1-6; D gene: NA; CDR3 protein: CASSGQVSSNSPLHF; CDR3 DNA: TGTGCCAGCAGCGGACAAGTTTCGTCTAATTCACCCCTCCACTTT
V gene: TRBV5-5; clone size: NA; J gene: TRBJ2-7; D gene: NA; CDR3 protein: CASSLEWNPYNEQYF; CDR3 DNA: TGTGCCAGCAGCTTGGAATGGAACCCCTACAATGAGCAGTACTTC
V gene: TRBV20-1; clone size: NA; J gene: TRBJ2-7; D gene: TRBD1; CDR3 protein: CSATPGTGGDEQYF; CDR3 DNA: TGCAGTGCTACCCCCGGGACAGGGGGCGACGAGCAGTACTTC
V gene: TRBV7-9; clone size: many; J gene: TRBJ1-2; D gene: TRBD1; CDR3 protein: CASSLARGPYGYTF; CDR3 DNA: TGTGCCAGCAGCTTAGCCAGGGGGCCCTATGGCTACACCTTC
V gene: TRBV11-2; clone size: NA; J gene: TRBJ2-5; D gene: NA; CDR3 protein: CASSLEVMGQGETQYF; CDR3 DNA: TGTGCCAGCAGCTTAGAGGTAATGGGACAAGGAGAGACCCAGTACTTC
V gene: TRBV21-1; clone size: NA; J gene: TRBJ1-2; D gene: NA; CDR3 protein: CASSKGGTDREYGYTF; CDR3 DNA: TGTGCCAGCAGCAAAGGTGGCACGGACAGGGAATATGGCTACACCTTC
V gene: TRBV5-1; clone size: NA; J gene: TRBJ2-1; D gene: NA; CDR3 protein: CASSKQGGTFPNEQFF; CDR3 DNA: TGCGCCAGCAGCAAACAGGGCGGCACCTTCCCCAATGAGCAGTTCTTC
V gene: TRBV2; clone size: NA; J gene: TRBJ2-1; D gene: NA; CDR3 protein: CASTDSTYNEQFF; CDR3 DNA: TGTGCCAGCACAGACTCTACTTACAACGAGCAGTTCTTC
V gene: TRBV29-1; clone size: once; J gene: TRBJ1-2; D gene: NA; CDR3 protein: CSGSRPPSGYTF; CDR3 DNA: TGCAGCGGGAGCCGGCCCCCATCTGGCTACACCTTC
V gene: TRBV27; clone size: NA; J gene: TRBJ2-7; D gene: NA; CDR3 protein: CASGFGGTGYEQYF; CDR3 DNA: TGTGCCAGCGGCTTTGGAGGGACCGGTTACGAGCAGTACTTC
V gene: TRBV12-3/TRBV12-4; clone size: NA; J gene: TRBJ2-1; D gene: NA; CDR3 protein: CASSLRGPLAEQFF; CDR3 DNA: TGTGCCAGCAGTTTACGGGGACCCTTAGCTGAGCAGTTCTTC
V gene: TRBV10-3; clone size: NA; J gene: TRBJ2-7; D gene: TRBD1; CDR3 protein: CAISTQTGVGSEQYF; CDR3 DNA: TGTGCCATCAGTACCCAGACAGGGGTGGGTTCCGAGCAGTACTTC
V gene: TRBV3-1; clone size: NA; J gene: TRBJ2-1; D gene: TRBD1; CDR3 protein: CPSSRTGLDEQFF; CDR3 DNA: TGTCCCAGCAGTCGGACAGGGCTTGATGAGCAGTTCTTC
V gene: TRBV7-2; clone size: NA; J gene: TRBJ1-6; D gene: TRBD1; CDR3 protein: CASSMSGQYNSPLHF; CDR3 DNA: TGTGCCAGCAGCATGTCGGGACAGTATAATTCACCCCTCCACTTT
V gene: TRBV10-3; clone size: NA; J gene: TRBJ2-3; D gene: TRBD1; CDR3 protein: CAIRPGQGEDTQYF; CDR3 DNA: TGTGCCATCAGGCCGGGACAGGGGGAAGATACGCAGTATTTT
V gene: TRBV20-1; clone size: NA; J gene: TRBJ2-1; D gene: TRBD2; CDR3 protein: CSGRTSGSYNEQFF; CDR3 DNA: TGCAGTGGGAGGACTAGCGGGAGCTACAATGAGCAGTTCTTC
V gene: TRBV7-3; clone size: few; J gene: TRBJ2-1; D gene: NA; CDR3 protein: CASSLRRAANNEQFF; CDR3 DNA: TGTGCCAGCAGCTTGAGACGAGCGGCTAACAATGAGCAGTTCTTC
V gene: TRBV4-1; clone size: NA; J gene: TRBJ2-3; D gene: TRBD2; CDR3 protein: CASSRPVAGVRTDTQYF; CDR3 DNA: TGCGCCAGCAGCCGACCAGTGGCGGGAGTGCGGACAGATACGCAGTATTTT
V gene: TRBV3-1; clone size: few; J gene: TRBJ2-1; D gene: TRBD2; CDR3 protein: CASSQRGLALRNEQFF; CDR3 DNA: TGTGCCAGCAGCCAGAGAGGACTAGCGCTTAGGAATGAGCAGTTCTTC
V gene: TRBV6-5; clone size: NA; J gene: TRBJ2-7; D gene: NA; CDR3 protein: CASSNIQGGEQYF; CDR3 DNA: TGTGCCAGCAGTAACATTCAGGGGGGCGAGCAGTACTTC
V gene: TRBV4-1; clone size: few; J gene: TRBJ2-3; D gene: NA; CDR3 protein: CASSQDGDFGTDTQYF; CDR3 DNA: TGCGCCAGCAGCCAAGATGGGGACTTCGGGACAGATACGCAGTATTTT
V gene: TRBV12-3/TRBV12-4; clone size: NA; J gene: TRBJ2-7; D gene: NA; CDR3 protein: CASSITVLYEQYF; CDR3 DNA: TGTGCCAGCAGTATTACCGTTCTTTACGAGCAGTACTTC
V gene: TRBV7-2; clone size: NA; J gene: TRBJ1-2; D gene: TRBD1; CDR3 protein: CASSRGGTGASPRGYTF; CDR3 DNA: TGTGCCAGCAGCCGCGGAGGGACAGGGGCATCTCCTAGAGGCTACACCTTC